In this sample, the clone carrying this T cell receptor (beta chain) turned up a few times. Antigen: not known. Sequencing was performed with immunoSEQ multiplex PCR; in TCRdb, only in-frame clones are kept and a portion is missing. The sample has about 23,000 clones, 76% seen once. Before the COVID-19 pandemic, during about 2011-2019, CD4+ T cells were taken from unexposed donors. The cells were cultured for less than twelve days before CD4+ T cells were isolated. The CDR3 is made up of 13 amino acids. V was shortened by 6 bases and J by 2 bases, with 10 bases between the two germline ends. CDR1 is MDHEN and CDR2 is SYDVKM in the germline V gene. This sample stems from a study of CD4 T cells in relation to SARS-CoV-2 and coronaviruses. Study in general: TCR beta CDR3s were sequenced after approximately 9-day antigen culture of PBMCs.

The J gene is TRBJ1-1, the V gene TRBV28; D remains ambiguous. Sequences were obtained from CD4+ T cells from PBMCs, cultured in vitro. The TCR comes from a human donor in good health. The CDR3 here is CASSPRLNTEAFF. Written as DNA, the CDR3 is TGTGCCAGCAGCCCTAGACTTAACACTGAAGCTTTCTTT.